These 9 T cell receptor beta chains share one sample of origin, sequenced in a study of identical twins. A single record per CDR3 protein comes from TCRdb applying MiXCR to the 5' RACE reads. The sample gives some 260,000 distinct CDR3 sequences, over 12% of which show up once; approximately 9.3% is in the top ten. What was sequenced was memory (CD45RO+) T cells sorted from blood. These receptors were obtained from a woman between 18 and 30 years old in good health.

This chain connects TRBV5-1 to TRBJ2-1; 11 nucleotides line up with TRBD2. This CDR3 is built from 15 residues. Trimming removed 0 bases from V and 8 bases from J; junction bases left unmatched: 4. Germline V gene sequence: CDR1 SGHRS, CDR2 YFSETQ. Here the CDR3 reads CASSLVASGRYEQFF. Here the CDR3 DNA reads TGCGCCAGCAGCTTGGTGGCTAGCGGGAGGTATGAGCAGTTCTTC.

CDR3 bases: TGCGCCAGTGACAATACGGGAGTCCAAGAGACCCAGTACTTC. Amino acid sequence: CASDNTGVQETQYF. This sequence joins TRBV5-1 and TRBJ2-5, with a weak D call TRBD2 (6 bases). V was shortened by 8 bases and J by 1 base, with 15 bases between the two germline ends. There are 14 residues in the CDR3. Germline V CDR1 and CDR2: SGHRS, YFSETQ.

This clonotype was detected only a few times. The chain couples TRBV12-3 or TRBV12-4 to TRBJ2-6; D gene uncertain. The V end was cut by 3 bases, the J end by 4 bases, with 10 bases between. The CDR3 is 15 residues long. CDR3 in amino acids: CASSFVLAGANVLTF. DNA for the CDR3: TGTGCCAGCAGTTTTGTACTTGCGGGGGCCAACGTCCTGACTTTC.

This clonotype was observed a handful of times. J is TRBJ1-1 and V is TRBV20-1; unclear D gene. The CDR3 covers 13 residues. V gave up 4 bases and J gave up 5 bases, with 14 bases separating them. The germline gives CDR1 DFQATT, CDR2 SNEGSKA (reference sequence). CDR3 nucleotides: TGCAGTGCTAATGACCGCCAGTTTACTGAAGCTTTCTTT. Translation gives CSANDRQFTEAFF.

There are many counts of this clonotype. This rearrangement joins TRBV3-1 to TRBJ1-5; D is unclear. Trimming stripped 2 bases from V and 1 base from J, with 3 bases between. Looked up from germline, CDR1 is LGHDT and CDR2 is YNNKEL (reference sequence). CDR3 length: 13 residues. The CDR3 spells CASSQMSNQPQHF. As DNA, the CDR3 is TGTGCCAGCAGCCAAATGAGCAATCAGCCCCAGCATTTT. The whole variable domain, remainder taken from reference TRBV3-1 and TRBJ1-5, is DTAVSQTPKYLVTQMGNDKSIKCEQNLGHDTMYWYKQDSKKFLKIMFSYNNKELIINETVPNRFSPKSPDKAHLNLHINSLELGDSAVYFCASSQMSNQPQHFGDGTRLSIL.

This clonotype was counted only a few times. CDR3 region: CASSKSGTGGRGSDQPQHF. The CDR3 DNA reads as TGTGCCAGCAGCAAGTCCGGGACAGGGGGCCGGGGTAGTGATCAGCCCCAGCATTTT. V gene TRBV7-8 combines with J gene TRBJ1-5; 12 bases map to TRBD1. Trimming at V came to 5 bases and at J to 5 bases, leaving 16 bases not matched to a gene. Germline V gene data show CDR1 as SGHVS and CDR2 as FQNEAQ. The CDR3 consists of 19 residues. Together with reference TRBV7-8 and TRBJ1-5, the CDR3 gives the full variable domain: GAGVSQSPRYKVAKRGQDVALRCDPISGHVSLFWYQQALGQGPEFLTYFQNEAQLDKSGLPSDRFFAERPEGSVSTLKIQRTQQEDSAVYLCASSKSGTGGRGSDQPQHFGDGTRLSIL.

This clonotype was recorded many times. The chain combines TRBV12-3 or TRBV12-4 with TRBJ2-2, with D perhaps given as TRBD1 or TRBD2 (5 bases each). Deletions cut 1 base from V and 7 bases from J, with 13 bases between. The CDR3 length is 15 residues. The CDR3 here is CASSLVPGRGGELFF. The DNA for the CDR3 is TGTGCCAGCAGTTTAGTCCCAGGGAGAGGCGGGGAGCTGTTTTTT.

The chain combines TRBV11-2 with TRBJ2-7; 7 bases are shared with TRBD2. V dropped 8 bases and J dropped 0; count of bases not matched to a gene: 13. This CDR3 has 16 residues. Germline V gene sequence: CDR1 SGHAT, CDR2 FQNNGV. The CDR3 DNA sequence: TGTGCCAGCCGAAATACCCTAGCGGCATTCTCCTACGAGCAGTACTTC. Translation gives CASRNTLAAFSYEQYF.

The chain couples TRBV20-1 to TRBJ2-1; unclear D gene. CDR1 and CDR2 (germline): DFQATT, SNEGSKA (reference sequence). Trimming removed 5 bases from V and 1 base from J, with 12 bases in between. The length of the CDR3 is 14 residues. CDR3 sequence: CSAFRAISYNEQFF. The CDR3 DNA sequence: TGCAGTGCTTTTAGGGCGATTTCCTACAATGAGCAGTTCTTC.